The 6 T cell receptor beta chains below were found in one sample sequenced in a study of OX40 agonist ivuxolimab in advanced cancers. Sequencing used immunoSEQ multiplex PCR; TCRdb keeps in-frame clones, though not all of them. This table has 50,000 to 65,000 clones, almost 95% appearing once. The sequences come from CD4+ or CD8+ T cells sorted from blood, collected in a trial of the OX40 agonist ivuxolimab. The receptors originated from an adult with an advanced solid tumor such as melanoma, head and neck, liver or kidney cancer.

Only one count was recorded for this clone. The chain uses TRBV4-2 and TRBJ2-1; possible D gene TRBD1, 5 bases. This CDR3 comprises 16 residues. The germline gives CDR1 LGHNA, CDR2 YNFKEQ. V was cut by 0 bases and J by 7 bases, with 16 bases left in between. CDR3 sequence (DNA): TGTGCCAGCAGCCAAGATCTATGGGGCCCCTCGAATGAGCAGTTCTTC. Its protein product is CASSQDLWGPSNEQFF.

This rearrangement joins TRBV19 to TRBJ2-7; 12 positions agree with TRBD2. CDR3 length equals 17 residues. V lost 4 bases and J lost 4; bases outside the gene matches: 11. Germline V gene sequence: CDR1 LNHDA, CDR2 SQIVND (reference sequence). In DNA form, the CDR3 reads TGTGCCAGTAGTACGTCGACTAGCGGGAGTAGTTTTTACGAGCAGTACTTC. Protein: CASSTSTSGSSFYEQYF.

This chain links TRBV4-1 with TRBJ2-7; D perhaps matches TRBD2 (6 bases). Deletions cut 2 bases from V and 4 bases from J, with 12 bases between. This CDR3 spans 14 amino acids. CDR1 MGHRA and CDR2 YSYEKL come from the germline V gene. The CDR3 DNA reads TGCGCCAGCAGCCAAATCGGACTATATTACGAGCAGTACTTC. This translates into CASSQIGLYYEQYF.

The V and J genes are TRBV29-1 and TRBJ2-7, with D uncertain. V was shortened by 4 bases and J by 2 bases, with 9 bases between the two germline ends. Germline V lookup: CDR1 SQVTM, CDR2 ANQGSEA. The CDR3 sequence is 12 residues long. Here the CDR3 DNA reads TGCAGCGTTGGGGCAGGTCCCTACGAGCAGTACTTC. Translated, it gives CSVGAGPYEQYF.

The chain has TRBV6-1 and TRBJ2-7, with D perhaps matching TRBD1 or TRBD2 (5 bases each). The CDR3 runs 13 residues. Germline V gives CDR1 MNHNS, CDR2 SASEGT. The V and J ends lost 5 bases and 5 bases respectively, with 13 bases between them. The CDR3 loop is CASSLEGTNEQYF. The CDR3, as DNA: TGTGCCAGCAGTTTAGAGGGGACCAACGAGCAGTACTTC.

This chain uses TRBV4-1 with TRBJ1-2; D not resolved. The length of the CDR3 is 14 residues. With 4 bases removed from V and 3 bases from J, the gap between germline ends came to 12 bases. Germline V gene lookup returns CDR1 MGHRA and CDR2 YSYEKL. The CDR3 coding sequence is TGCGCCAGCAGCCCGCCCCGGACGGACTATGGCTACACCTTC. Its protein product is CASSPPRTDYGYTF.